These 3 T cell receptor beta chains came from one sample sequenced in a study of blood T cell repertoires in COVID-19. Libraries were prepared by immunoSEQ multiplex PCR; TCRdb keeps only in-frame clonotypes and omits some of them. The sample yields roughly 350,000 clones, almost 90% seen once. The sequenced material came from peripheral blood. These receptors all stem from a woman aged 65 to 85 with COVID-19, enrolled during active disease.

The V and J genes are TRBV21-1 and TRBJ1-1; the D segment call TRBD1 is taken from the table without a DNA check. TRBV21-1 is a pseudogene locus. The CDR3 runs to 13 residues. The CDR3 DNA reads TGTGCCAGCGGCCCCCTCTGGAACACTGAAGCTTTCTTT. Protein: CASGPLWNTEAFF.

Written as DNA, the CDR3 is TGTGCCAGCAGCTTAGACCGTTATGGCTACACCTTC. Amino acids: CASSLDRYGYTF. The J gene is TRBJ1-2, the V gene TRBV11-2; D not resolved. The ends were cut back, 0 bases at V and 5 bases at J, with 4 bases in the middle. Germline values: CDR1 SGHAT, CDR2 FQNNGV. CDR3 size: 12 residues. The whole variable domain, remainder taken from reference TRBV11-2 and TRBJ1-2, is EAGVAQSPRYKIIEKRQSVAFWCNPISGHATLYWYQQILGQGPKLLIQFQNNGVVDDSQLPKDRFSAERLKGVDSTLKIQPAKLEDSAVYLCASSLDRYGYTFGSGTRLTVV.

This CDR3 is CASSLGSGVHQETQYF. The CDR3 nucleotides read TGTGCCAGCAGCTTAGGATCGGGGGTCCATCAAGAGACCCAGTACTTC. The chain is built from TRBV7-2 and TRBJ2-5, with a weak D call TRBD2 (6 bases). The CDR3 sequence is 16 residues long. Between the trimmed V and J ends, which lost 1 base and 2 bases, there was a span of 14 bases. Germline V gene data show CDR1 as SGHTA and CDR2 as FQGNSA.